What follows are 22 T cell receptor beta chains derived from one specimen sequenced in a study of blood T cells in healthy people across ages. Through a sample-barcoded 5' primer and a J-beta primer mix, a second PCR was run for about 6 to 11 cycles. One entry per CDR3 protein results from TCRdb running MiXCR on the 5' RACE reads. The table lists about 930,000 distinct CDR3 sequences, about 29% of them singletons, with roughly 10% in the top ten. These data were likewise used in another study, on T cells of mothers and their children.

Sequences were obtained from blood. The receptor set was obtained from a woman aged 40 to 50 in good health.

In this sample, this clonotype turned up a few times. V is TRBV7-2 and J is TRBJ2-3; the D is unclear. The CDR3 sequence is 14 residues long. CDR1 and CDR2 from the germline V gene are SGHTA and FQGNSA. V lost 6 bases and J lost 4, with 14 bases in between. CDR3 loop: CASRFNPLADTQYF. The CDR3 DNA is TGTGCCAGCAGATTTAACCCATTGGCAGATACGCAGTATTTT.

DNA for the CDR3: TGTGCCAGCAGTTTTCTACAGGGAGCGAGCACTGAAGCTTTCTTT. Its translation: CASSFLQGASTEAFF. The rearrangement joins TRBV28 to TRBJ1-1; weak D call: TRBD1 (6 bases). The V and J ends lost 3 bases and 4 bases respectively, with 15 bases between them. The CDR3 contains 15 residues. Germline values: CDR1 MDHEN, CDR2 SYDVKM.

The chain uses TRBV7-9 and TRBJ2-3; D is possibly TRBD1 or TRBD2 (6 bases each). The CDR3 sequence is 14 residues long. From germline, CDR1 is SEHNR and CDR2 FQNEAQ (reference sequence). Deletions cut 6 bases from V and 5 bases from J, with 15 bases between. The CDR3 sequence is CASRSIGGGDTQYF. The CDR3 nucleotides are TGTGCCAGCAGATCAATCGGGGGCGGAGATACGCAGTATTTT.

This clonotype was seen a handful of times. V gene TRBV4-1 combines with J gene TRBJ1-5; 9 bases map to TRBD1. This CDR3 has 16 residues. V shed 1 base and J 4 bases; nucleotides not matched to a gene: 5. Looked up from germline, CDR1 is MGHRA and CDR2 is YSYEKL. CDR3 DNA: TGCGCCAGCAGCCAAGGAGAAGACAGGGGGAATCAGCCCCAGCATTTT. This translates into CASSQGEDRGNQPQHF.

This clonotype was counted between two and nine times. The rearrangement links TRBV5-1 to TRBJ1-2, with a tentative D call TRBD1 (6 bases). V gave up 3 bases and J gave up 1 base, with 13 bases separating them. Germline lookup yields CDR1 SGHRS and CDR2 YFSETQ. This CDR3 is built from 15 residues. CDR3 protein: CASSSNRDHNYGYTF. In DNA, the CDR3 is TGCGCCAGCAGCTCCAACAGGGACCATAACTATGGCTACACCTTC. The complete variable domain, with remaining parts taken from reference TRBV5-1 and TRBJ1-2, reads KAGVTQTPRYLIKTRGQQVTLSCSPISGHRSVSWYQQTPGQGLQFLFEYFSETQRNKGNFPGRFSGRQFSNSRSEMNVSTLELGDSALYLCASSSNRDHNYGYTFGSGTRLTVV.

The CDR3, as DNA: TGTGCCACCAGTGACCGATGGAACACTGAAGCTTTCTTT. Protein: CATSDRWNTEAFF. This rearrangement joins TRBV24-1 to TRBJ1-1; D remains unclear. CDR1 is KGHDR, CDR2 SFDVKD, per germline. This CDR3 region has 13 residues. V was shortened by 4 bases and J by 1 base, with 6 bases between the two germline ends.

In regard to this clonotype: The junction shows a germline mismatch at one end, possibly a read error. The chain links TRBV7-2 to TRBJ2-3; possibly TRBD1 for D (5 bases). The CDR3 has 15 amino acids. Germline CDR1 reads SGHTA; CDR2 reads FQGNSA. The CDR3 DNA sequence: TGCGCCAGCAGCCCATCCAGGGTCCACACAGATACGCAGTATTTT. Protein: CASSPSRVHTDTQYF.

This clonotype appeared once. A much larger clone differs by one base, so this may be a read error. The rearrangement uses TRBV20-1 and TRBJ2-7; 14 bases agree with TRBD2. V was pared by 1 base and J by 4 bases, with 3 bases of the junction left unmatched. This CDR3 is 15 amino acids long. The germline V gene has CDR1 DFQATT and CDR2 SNEGSKA (reference sequence). The DNA for the CDR3 is TGCAGTGCTAGAGCCGGGACTAGCGGGGGTTACGAGCAGTACTTC. This encodes CSARAGTSGGYEQYF.

In the case of this clonotype: Given a much more abundant clone one base away, this may be a read error. V is TRBV7-9 and J is TRBJ1-2, with D unresolved. Germline V gene sequence: CDR1 SEHNR, CDR2 FQNEAQ (reference sequence). The CDR3 extends over 13 amino acids. The V end was cut by 7 bases, the J end by 2 bases, with 11 bases between. DNA for the CDR3: TGTGCCAGCAACCCCCAAGCAAACTATGGCTACACCTTC. Residues: CASNPQANYGYTF.

CDR3 bases: TGTGCCAGCAGTGAAGGGACAGGGGTGAGTGAAGCTTTCTTT. Protein product: CASSEGTGVSEAFF. The V call is TRBV2, the J call TRBJ1-1, with 9 bases lining up with TRBD1. Germline V lookup: CDR1 SNHLY, CDR2 FYNNEI. The CDR3 covers 14 residues. The ends lost 1 base at V and 7 bases at J; junction bases unmatched: 4.

V is TRBV11-2 and J is TRBJ2-4, with 7 bases identical to TRBD2. The closer fit of TRBJ2-7 to the DNA end suggests the J call may be wrong. This CDR3 contains 15 residues. Germline CDR1 SGHAT, CDR2 FQNNGV. The CDR3 protein is CASSLSGASGYEQYF. CDR3 in DNA: TGTGCCAGCAGCTTGTCCGGGGCTAGCGGATACGAGCAGTACTTC.

Many counts were recorded for this clonotype. The rearrangement links TRBV7-6 to TRBJ2-1; D might be TRBD2 (6 bases). V lost 2 bases, J lost 11 bases, and 19 bases lay in between. This CDR3 contains 15 residues. The germline V gene encodes CDR1 SGHVS and CDR2 FNYEAQ. This CDR3 is CASSLLGEEVGKQFF. The CDR3 DNA is TGTGCCAGCAGCTTACTTGGGGAGGAGGTGGGAAAGCAGTTCTTC. Combining the CDR3 with reference TRBV7-6 and TRBJ2-1 gives the whole variable domain GAGVSQSPRYKVTKRGQDVALRCDPISGHVSLYWYRQALGQGPEFLTYFNYEAQQDKSGLPNDRFSAERPEGSISTLTIQRTEQRDSAMYRCASSLLGEEVGKQFFGPGTRLTVL.

This clonotype was seen repeatedly, ten times or more. The chain links TRBV28 to TRBJ2-7; 9 nucleotides align to TRBD1. The CDR3 spans 15 residues. Germline CDR1 reads MDHEN; CDR2 reads SYDVKM. J was trimmed by 5 bases and V by 8 bases; bases with no gene match: 13. In DNA, the CDR3 is TGTGCCAGCGGCAAACTCACAGGGGGCAGGAACGAGCAGTACTTC. Its translation: CASGKLTGGRNEQYF.

There are many counts of this clonotype. The chain joins TRBV7-9 to TRBJ2-1; 7 nucleotides match TRBD1. CDR1 and CDR2 (germline): SEHNR, FQNEAQ (reference sequence). This CDR3 is built from 15 residues. V dropped 5 bases and J dropped 2; count of bases not matched to a gene: 6. Here the CDR3 DNA reads TGTGCCAGCAGCCCACCCGGGACAGCCTACAATGAGCAGTTCTTC. It is translated as CASSPPGTAYNEQFF.

The sample holds a few counts of this clonotype. The chain links TRBV5-1 to TRBJ2-5; 8 bases are shared with TRBD1. The CDR3 consists of 15 residues. V lost 4 bases, J lost 2 bases, and 7 bases stayed unmatched. Germline CDR1 is SGHRS and CDR2 is YFSETQ. CDR3 amino acids: CASSTDRAGQETQYF. CDR3 DNA sequence: TGCGCCAGCAGCACGGACAGGGCCGGTCAAGAGACCCAGTACTTC.

Many counts were recorded for this clonotype. The CDR3 DNA reads as TGTGCCAGCAGCCTAGGTGGCAGGGCGGGGGAGACCCAGTACTTC. It yields the protein CASSLGGRAGETQYF. The chain uses TRBV7-3 and TRBJ2-5, with a tentative D call TRBD2 (6 bases). Germline values: CDR1 SGHTA, CDR2 FQGTGA. This CDR3 comprises 15 residues. V dropped 5 bases and J dropped 5 bases, with 18 bases sitting between them.

In the case of this clonotype: Germline and junction disagree at one end, which may indicate a read error. The chain employs TRBV24-1 and TRBJ2-3; D remains unclear. Germline V CDR1 and CDR2: KGHDR, SFDVKD. The CDR3 extends over 14 amino acids. The CDR3, as DNA: TGTGTCACCAGTGATTTGTTTAGGGCAGATACGCAGTATTTT. Translating gives CVTSDLFRADTQYF.

This clonotype has ten or more counts. This sequence joins TRBV20-1 and TRBJ2-1; 12 positions agree with TRBD2. Germline V lookup: CDR1 DFQATT, CDR2 SNEGSKA (reference sequence). This CDR3 region has 13 residues. J gave up 6 bases and V 3 bases, and 0 bases lay outside the gene matches. CDR3 loop: CSARGLAGNEQFF. As DNA, the CDR3 is TGCAGTGCTAGGGGACTAGCGGGCAATGAGCAGTTCTTC.

V gene TRBV20-1 combines with J gene TRBJ2-6; 11 nucleotides line up with TRBD1. The CDR3 extends over 16 amino acids. J was trimmed by 0 bases and V by 5 bases; bases with no gene match: 3. Germline V gene data show CDR1 as DFQATT and CDR2 as SNEGSKA (reference sequence). The CDR3 bases are TGCAGTGCTGGACAGGGGGCAGGCTCTGGGGCCAACGTCCTGACTTTC. It is translated as CSAGQGAGSGANVLTF.

This rearrangement joins TRBV29-1 to TRBJ2-5, with TRBD1 as a possible D gene (6 bases). Germline V gene lookup returns CDR1 SQVTM and CDR2 ANQGSEA. This CDR3 has 12 amino acids. In nucleotides, the CDR3 is TGCAACGTGGCCCACAGGGCAGAGACCCAGTACTTC. This sequence encodes CNVAHRAETQYF.

In this sample, this clonotype turned up a few times. In nucleotides, the CDR3 is TGCGCCAGCAGCCAAGATTGGGCAGGGGATGGCTACACCTTC. Its protein is CASSQDWAGDGYTF. The rearrangement uses TRBV4-1 and TRBJ1-2; D may be TRBD1 (6 bases). From germline, CDR1 is MGHRA and CDR2 YSYEKL. V was cut by 0 bases and J by 6 bases, with 11 bases left in between. The CDR3 is 14 residues long.

In the case of this clonotype: The junction shows a germline mismatch at one end, possibly a read error. This chain links TRBV29-1 with TRBJ1-2; unclear D gene. The CDR3 is 11 amino acids. Germline CDR1 reads SQVTM; CDR2 reads ANQGSEA. The CDR3 region is CGVVSGYGYTF. The CDR3 DNA follows: TGCGGCGTTGTATCTGGCTATGGCTACACCTTC.